This passage covers 26 T cell receptor beta chains from one sample sequenced in a study of cytomegalovirus exposure and HLA in healthy donors. Researchers ran the PCR with 60 Vbeta and 13 Jbeta primers. Some clones are missing from TCRdb's copy, which holds only in-frame ones; the method was immunoSEQ multiplex PCR. The repertoire has about 160,000 clones, around four fifths of them found once; the top ten carry roughly 1.3%. Specimen: PBMCs. These receptors were collected from a woman aged 45 to 65 in good health and CMV-seronegative.

In this sample, this clone turned up once. This rearrangement joins TRBV29-1 to TRBJ1-1; D is perhaps TRBD1 (5 bases). The CDR3 totals 12 residues. V was pared by 1 base and J by 12 bases, with 15 bases between. Germline V CDR1 and CDR2: SQVTM, ANQGSEA. Here the CDR3 DNA reads TGCAGCGTTGAAGTTGTAGGGGATTCGACTTTCTTT. Protein: CSVEVVGDSTFF.

The chain recombines TRBV27 with TRBJ1-2, with a possible D match to TRBD1 (6 bases). The germline CDR1 and CDR2 sequences are MNHEY and SMNVEV (reference sequence). Trimming shortened V by 0 bases and J by 8 bases, and 13 bases separated the two germline ends. This CDR3 has 14 amino acids. CDR3 nucleotide sequence: TGTGCCAGCAGTTTATCCCCAGTTACAGGGGGCTACACCTTC. It translates to CASSLSPVTGGYTF.

The chain is built from TRBV28 and TRBJ1-2, with 9 positions matching TRBD1. J lost 7 bases, V lost 6 bases, and 15 bases had no gene match. The CDR3 is made up of 16 amino acids. Germline V CDR1 and CDR2: MDHEN, SYDVKM. The CDR3 here is CASRLQVRDRDRGYTF. CDR3 nucleotide sequence: TGTGCCAGCAGGCTACAAGTACGGGACAGGGATCGTGGCTACACCTTC.

V gene TRBV15 combines with J gene TRBJ2-2; weak D call: TRBD2 (5 bases). Germline CDR1 and CDR2: LNHNV and YYDKDF (reference sequence). The V and J ends lost 0 bases and 4 bases respectively, with 9 bases between them. CDR3 length: 15 residues. Written as DNA, the CDR3 is TGTGCCACCAGCAGAGAAAGTGCGGGCACCGGGGAGCTGTTTTTT. It is translated as CATSRESAGTGELFF.

This rearrangement joins TRBV4-2 to TRBJ2-3; D may be TRBD2 (6 bases). Germline values: CDR1 LGHNA, CDR2 YNFKEQ. Trimming took 1 base from V and 5 from J, leaving 16 bases between them. The CDR3 extends over 16 amino acids. The CDR3 DNA sequence: TGTGCCAGCAGCCAAGTACTTTTAGGAGCGGGAGATACGCAGTATTTT. Its protein product is CASSQVLLGAGDTQYF.

V gene TRBV5-6 combines with J gene TRBJ1-5; tentatively, D is TRBD1 (5 bases). The length of the CDR3 is 13 residues. V was cut by 4 bases and J by 7 bases, with 12 bases left in between. From germline, CDR1 is SGHDT and CDR2 YYEEEE. The DNA for the CDR3 is TGTGCCAGCAGCCACGGGACTTGGCAGCCCCAGCATTTT. This encodes CASSHGTWQPQHF. Full variable domain (remainder filled in from reference TRBV5-6 and TRBJ1-5): DAGVTQSPTHLIKTRGQQVTLRCSPKSGHDTVSWYQQALGQGPQFIFQYYEEEERQRGNFPDRFSGHQFPNYSSELNVNALLLGDSALYLCASSHGTWQPQHFGDGTRLSIL.

The chain employs TRBV28 and TRBJ1-2; TRBD1 matches at 12 bases. This CDR3 contains 15 residues. Germline lookup yields CDR1 MDHEN and CDR2 SYDVKM. Trimming at V came to 10 bases and at J to 4 bases, leaving 10 bases not matched to a gene. The CDR3 is CATLGTGGPTYGYTF. Written as DNA, the CDR3 is TGTGCCACCCTGGGGACAGGGGGCCCGACCTATGGCTACACCTTC.

This clone was seen more than once but under ten times. V usage is TRBV21-1 and J usage is TRBJ2-1; the D call in the table, TRBD2, was not verified against the DNA. TRBV21-1 is marked as a pseudogene. This CDR3 comprises 18 residues. CDR3 sequence: CASSIGLLGEMSYNEQFF. The CDR3, as DNA: TGTGCCAGCAGCATCGGGCTTCTCGGGGAGATGTCCTACAATGAGCAGTTCTTC.

The chain links TRBV11-2 to TRBJ2-7, with 11 positions matching TRBD1. V was pared by 1 base and J by 5 bases, with 13 bases of the junction left unmatched. CDR1 SGHAT and CDR2 FQNNGV come from the germline V gene. CDR3 length: 18 residues. CDR3: CASSLVYETRDRGNEQYF. Written as DNA, the CDR3 is TGTGCCAGCAGCTTAGTGTACGAGACTAGGGACAGGGGGAACGAGCAGTACTTC.

J is TRBJ2-3 and V is TRBV19, with D possibly matching TRBD2 (7 bases). This CDR3 has 15 amino acids. CDR1 is LNHDA, CDR2 SQIVND, per germline (reference sequence). Trimming shortened V by 5 bases and J by 7 bases, and 19 bases separated the two germline ends. CDR3 sequence (DNA): TGTGCCAGTAGTTGGGGGGGCGTCGGGGGAAATACGCAGTATTTT. Translated: CASSWGGVGGNTQYF.

The chain carries TRBV12-5 and TRBJ1-5; a weak D match, TRBD1 (5 bases). Per the germline V gene, CDR1 is LGHNT and CDR2 is FRNRAP. The CDR3 runs 14 residues. V was shortened by 6 bases and J by 3 bases, with 12 bases between the two germline ends. The CDR3 sequence is CASGLDSPNQPQHF. As DNA, the CDR3 is TGTGCTAGTGGCCTTGACAGCCCCAATCAGCCCCAGCATTTT.

This clone showed up just a few times. The CDR3 nucleotides read TGTGCCAGCAGTGTCGGGAGCACAGATACGCAGTATTTT. Protein product: CASSVGSTDTQYF. The chain joins TRBV6-4 to TRBJ2-3; no clear D gene. CDR3 length equals 13 residues. Germline V gene sequence: CDR1 MRHNA, CDR2 SNTAGT. Trimming shortened V by 4 bases and J by 0 bases, and 5 bases separated the two germline ends.

The genes are TRBV5-1 and TRBJ2-2; D uncertain. V was clipped by 2 bases and J by 0 bases, with 8 bases between them. This CDR3 region has 15 residues. The germline V gene encodes CDR1 SGHRS and CDR2 YFSETQ. The CDR3: CASSFIDPNTGELFF. CDR3 DNA sequence: TGCGCCAGCAGCTTCATAGATCCGAACACCGGGGAGCTGTTTTTT.

This chain uses TRBV9 with TRBJ1-1, with D perhaps TRBD1 (6 bases). Germline-derived CDR1 and CDR2 are SGDLS and YYNGEE. V was pared by 3 bases and J by 4 bases, with 10 bases between. The CDR3 consists of 13 residues. The CDR3 nucleotides are TGTGCCAGCAGCGGGGACACCCCCACTGAAGCTTTCTTT. This gives the protein CASSGDTPTEAFF. Full variable domain (remainder filled in from reference TRBV9 and TRBJ1-1): DSGVTQTPKHLITATGQRVTLRCSPRSGDLSVYWYQQSLDQGLQFLIQYYNGEERAKGNILERFSAQQFPDLHSELNLSSLELGDSALYFCASSGDTPTEAFFGQGTRLTVV.

J is TRBJ2-1 and V is TRBV5-1; maybe TRBD1 (6 bases). CDR1 SGHRS and CDR2 YFSETQ come from the germline V gene. V dropped 0 bases and J dropped 0 bases, with 10 bases sitting between them. The CDR3 contains 16 residues. CDR3 in DNA: TGCGCCAGCAGCTTGGCCCGGGACACCTCCTACAATGAGCAGTTCTTC. Translating gives CASSLARDTSYNEQFF.

J is TRBJ2-7 and V is TRBV18, with 8 nucleotides matching TRBD2. V was clipped by 4 bases and J by 7 bases; unmatched bases: 12. Germline CDR1 KGHSH, CDR2 LQKENI. The CDR3 is made up of 15 amino acids. In nucleotides, the CDR3 is TGTGCCAGCTCACTGTCGGGACTAGTGGGGGGAGAGCAGTACTTC. Translating it yields CASSLSGLVGGEQYF.

The V call is TRBV4-3, the J call TRBJ2-3; the match to TRBD2 covers 8 bases. The CDR3 totals 20 residues. The germline CDR1 and CDR2 sequences are LGHNA and YSLEER. The V and J ends lost 0 bases and 9 bases, in that order; junction bases with no gene match: 23. In DNA, the CDR3 is TGCGCCAGCAGCCAAGATCCCGCGACTAGCGCACGGACGGCTCGTGGGACGCAGTATTTT. Encoded protein: CASSQDPATSARTARGTQYF.

The chain uses TRBV28 and TRBJ1-1; D unresolved. V lost 7 bases to trimming and J lost 1 base, with 13 bases between them. This CDR3 is built from 14 residues. From germline, CDR1 is MDHEN and CDR2 SYDVKM. CDR3 residues: CASISPGENTEAFF. The DNA for the CDR3 is TGTGCCAGCATTTCTCCCGGGGAGAACACTGAAGCTTTCTTT.

The chain joins TRBV14 to TRBJ1-5; 7 nucleotides line up with TRBD1. V shed 4 bases and J 5 bases; nucleotides not matched to a gene: 2. This CDR3 spans 13 amino acids. Germline lookup yields CDR1 SGHDN and CDR2 FVKESK. The CDR3 loop reads CASSRDSYQPQHF. CDR3 nucleotides: TGTGCCAGCAGCCGGGACAGTTATCAGCCCCAGCATTTT.

This clone was observed a handful of times. The V call is TRBV6-6, the J call TRBJ1-1; no reliable D call. Germline values: CDR1 MNHNY, CDR2 SVGAGI (reference sequence). The CDR3 length is 12 residues. Trimming pared 9 bases from V and 0 bases from J, leaving 8 bases between. CDR3 residues: CASNRVNTEAFF. Here the CDR3 DNA reads TGTGCCAGTAACAGAGTGAACACTGAAGCTTTCTTT.

This chain uses TRBV28 with TRBJ1-5; 9 nucleotides match TRBD1. V gave up 5 bases and J gave up 6 bases; unmatched junction bases: 8. The CDR3 has 15 amino acids. In germline, CDR1 is MDHEN, CDR2 SYDVKM. The CDR3 loop is CASSAPTGGVQPQHF. CDR3 coding DNA: TGTGCCAGCAGTGCCCCAACAGGGGGCGTTCAGCCCCAGCATTTT.

The CDR3 is CASSTPGDEQFF. The CDR3 bases are TGCGCCAGCAGCACCCCCGGGGATGAGCAGTTCTTC. This chain joins TRBV5-1 and TRBJ2-1; weak D call: TRBD2 (5 bases). This CDR3 is built from 12 residues. V was shortened by 4 bases and J by 8 bases, with 10 bases between the two germline ends. Germline V gene data show CDR1 as SGHRS and CDR2 as YFSETQ.

The chain has TRBV4-1 and TRBJ1-2; 7 positions agree with TRBD1. The ends lost 4 bases at V and 4 bases at J; junction bases unmatched: 12. This CDR3 is built from 16 residues. CDR1 and CDR2 (germline): MGHRA, YSYEKL. This chain's CDR3 is CASSRRSEGAGYGYTF. CDR3 bases: TGCGCCAGCAGCCGCCGGTCGGAGGGGGCGGGCTATGGCTACACCTTC.

This chain connects TRBV7-2 to TRBJ2-4; tentative D call: TRBD2 (6 bases). From germline, CDR1 is SGHTA and CDR2 FQGNSA. This CDR3 is 15 amino acids long. Trimming cost V 5 bases and J 1 base, with 12 bases left between them. This chain's CDR3 is CASSPLGRAKNIQYF. In DNA, the CDR3 is TGTGCCAGCAGCCCCCTGGGGAGGGCCAAAAACATTCAGTACTTC.

V is TRBV7-2 and J is TRBJ2-5; D might be TRBD2 (5 bases). The V gene lost 5 bases and the J gene lost 2 bases, with 15 bases spanning the gap. The germline CDR1 and CDR2 sequences are SGHTA and FQGNSA. This CDR3 region has 15 residues. The CDR3 here is CASSLAIGLQETQYF. Written as DNA, the CDR3 is TGTGCCAGCAGCCTCGCCATCGGACTTCAAGAGACCCAGTACTTC.

The J gene is TRBJ1-5, the V gene TRBV6-1; D remains unclear. Looked up from germline, CDR1 is MNHNS and CDR2 is SASEGT. CDR3 length: 13 amino acids. Trimming took off 3 bases at V and 2 bases at J, with 5 bases between the two ends. The CDR3 is CASSDQGNQPQHF. CDR3 bases: TGTGCCAGCAGTGACCAGGGCAATCAGCCCCAGCATTTT.